The clone carrying this TCR beta chain was seen just once. Authors' analysis steps: Reference gene primer amplification gave nucleated cell count estimates. The protocol was immunoSEQ multiplex PCR, while the TCRdb copy is restricted to in-frame clones and leaves out a portion. Clonal size and the V and J genes are those of that table, whereas D and trimming came from the DNA. Altogether 150,000 to 200,000 clones are present, 87% being singletons, with the ten largest covering about 1.4%. This sample stems from a study of blood T cell repertoires in COVID-19. About the study: The samples span acute and convalescent COVID-19 from the United States, Italy and Spain. Nucleic acid was either cDNA or gDNA, and it came from T cells, B-cell-depleted T cells, or PBMCs.

Trimming stripped 6 bases from V and 3 bases from J, with 6 bases between. CDR3 length equals 12 residues. The germline V gene has CDR1 SNHLY and CDR2 FYNNEI. V and J are TRBV2 and TRBJ1-5; D is unresolved. Sequenced sample: peripheral blood. The sequence came from a woman aged 45-60 years with acute or convalescent COVID-19. The CDR3 is CASRQNNQPQHF. CDR3 bases: TGTGCCAGCAGACAGAACAATCAGCCCCAGCATTTT.